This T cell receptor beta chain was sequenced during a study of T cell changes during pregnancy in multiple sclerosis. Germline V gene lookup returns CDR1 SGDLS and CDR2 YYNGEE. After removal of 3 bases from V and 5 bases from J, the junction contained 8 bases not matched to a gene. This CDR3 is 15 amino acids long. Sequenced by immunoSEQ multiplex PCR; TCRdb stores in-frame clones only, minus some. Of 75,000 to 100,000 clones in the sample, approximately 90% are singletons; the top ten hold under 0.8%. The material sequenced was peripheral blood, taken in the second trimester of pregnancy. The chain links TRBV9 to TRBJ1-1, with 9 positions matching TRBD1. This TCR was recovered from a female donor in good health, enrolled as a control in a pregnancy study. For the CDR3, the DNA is TGTGCCAGCAGCGGAACCGGGACAGGGAGGACTGAAGCTTTCTTT. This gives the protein CASSGTGTGRTEAFF.